The present entry profiles one TCR beta chain with its context. Its binding antigen is unknown. Per-base qualities were not stored, and no clone one base away is much larger. TCRbeta CDR3 regions were amplified from genomic DNA by means of the immunoSEQ Assay, a bias-controlled multiplex PCR. Per the authors' processing: Nucleated cell counts per sample were estimated from amplification of reference gene primers within the assay. To quantify the absolute abundance of each unique TCRbeta CDR3 rearrangement, sequence reads were collapsed and filtered. For each sample, productive Simpson clonality was calculated by taking the square root of Simpson's diversity index across productive rearrangements. The clones in this table, taken by TCRdb from immuneACCESS, are in-frame only. Not every clone is retained; where verified, under half of the shortfall comes from an unresolved V gene, and the cause of the rest is unknown. That table furnishes V, J and clone size, whereas the DNA furnished D and trimming. For this sample the table gives approximately 77,000 clones, of which around 89% were detected only once. The ten most abundant clones make up 6% to 7.5% of the sample.

From the cysteine up to the phenylalanine, the CDR3 has a length of 17 residues. Only CDR3 DNA is held: 51 bases, read in frame from base 1. V is pared back by 4 bases and J by 0 bases, with 19 bases lying between the germline termini. Looking up the germline V gene yields CDR1 SGDLS and CDR2 YYNGEE. These data come from a study of blood T cell repertoires in COVID-19 (dated by TCRdb to 2020 to 2021). For the wider study: Samples from collaborators originated in the United States, Italy and Spain and spanned both the acute and convalescent phases of COVID-19. The material from the prospective study consisted of cDNA or gDNA derived from T cells, B-cell-depleted T cells, or PBMCs. The dataset comprised deeply sampled blood TCRbeta repertoires from subjects exposed to, actively infected with, or recovered from COVID-19. The repertoires were released in a freely available public database intended as a resource for research on the immune response to SARS-CoV-2. The samples were drawn from the first 160 participants of the ongoing ImmuneRACE study and from over a thousand subjects provided by 6 global collaborators. Sample metadata almost always included a de-identified subject ID, COVID-19 status, age in years and sex. Where available, HLA class I and class II types were taken from metadata supplied by the sample provider and were not determined by assay-based typing.

The full study reports these points: The amount of clinical and demographic metadata varied by source and participant and was provided uncurated.

Whole blood was collected in K2EDTA tubes by collaborating institutions according to the institutions' own protocols. For TCRbeta analysis, collaborators shipped samples as frozen whole blood, isolated PBMCs, or DNA extracted from either of those sample types. The TCR comes from a woman aged 80 or over with acute or convalescent COVID-19. The rearrangement combines TRBV9 with TRBJ1-1; tentative D gene TRBD1, with 5 bases matching. The sample taken for sequencing was peripheral blood. The nucleotides are TGTGCCAGCAGCTCCCGTCCGCGGCAGGGATTGAACACTGAAGCTTTCTTT. The resulting protein is CASSSRPRQGLNTEAFF.